This is a list of T cell receptor beta chains from one sample in a study of T cell repertoires in cytomegalovirus infection. One entry per CDR3 protein results from TCRdb running MiXCR on the reads. The data show some 170,000 distinct CDR3 sequences, approximately 18% seen once. The sequenced material came from CD8+ T cells from PBMCs. The receptors come from a human donor in good health (CMV status not recorded). Some clones in this sample may be carry-over from other donors' samples. The CDR3 runs from the conserved cysteine through the conserved F or W. The order of the fields is D gene, V gene, J gene, clone size, CDR3 DNA, CDR3 protein. A D gene is named only where the DNA matches it firmly. Clone size is shown for a subset of rows, as once, few, many or a class of expanded clone.

D: .
V: TRBV12-3/TRBV12-4
J: TRBJ1-5
size: few
DNA: TGTGCCAGCAGCGGGGGGAGGGACAATCAGCCCCAGCATTTT
CDR3: CASSGGRDNQPQHF

D: TRBD1
V: TRBV5-5
J: TRBJ2-7
size: few
DNA: TGTGCCACCTATAAGGGACAGGGGAAGTACGAGCAGTACTTC
CDR3: CATYKGQGKYEQYF

D: .
V: TRBV5-6
J: TRBJ1-5
size: .
DNA: TGTGCCAGCAGCTTGGGACCGCTCAGCAATCAGCCCCAGCATTTT
CDR3: CASSLGPLSNQPQHF

D: TRBD1
V: TRBV7-8
J: TRBJ2-7
size: .
DNA: TGTGCCAGCAGATCTACGGGACAGAGCTACGAGCAGTACTTC
CDR3: CASRSTGQSYEQYF

D: .
V: TRBV7-6
J: TRBJ2-3
size: few
DNA: TGTGCCAGCAGCTTAAATGGCCCTCGAGATACGCAGTATTTT
CDR3: CASSLNGPRDTQYF

D: TRBD1
V: TRBV6-6
J: TRBJ2-3
size: .
DNA: TGTGCCATCCGGGACAGTGGTGCAGATACGCAGTATTTT
CDR3: CAIRDSGADTQYF

D: TRBD1
V: TRBV29-1
J: TRBJ1-2
size: .
DNA: TGCAGCGTTGAAGATCAGAGGGGGCGAATCTATGGCTACACCTTC
CDR3: CSVEDQRGRIYGYTF

D: .
V: TRBV12-3/TRBV12-4
J: TRBJ2-7
size: .
DNA: TGTGCCAGCAGTTTTGGGGGGGGCGTTTACAACGAGCAGTACTTC
CDR3: CASSFGGGVYNEQYF

D: .
V: TRBV7-9
J: TRBJ1-6
size: few
DNA: TGTGCCAGCAGCACAGGGACCGAGGGCCACTATAATTCACCCCTCCACTTT
CDR3: CASSTGTEGHYNSPLHF

D: TRBD2
V: TRBV7-6
J: TRBJ2-1
size: .
DNA: TGTGCCAGCAGCTTTAATGGACTAGTCAATGAGCAGTTCTTC
CDR3: CASSFNGLVNEQFF

D: .
V: TRBV12-3/TRBV12-4
J: TRBJ1-1
size: .
DNA: TGTGCCATCGGGGGGGGCACTGAAGCTTTCTTT
CDR3: CAIGGGTEAFF

D: .
V: TRBV7-8
J: TRBJ1-2
size: .
DNA: TGTGCCAGCAGCCGCGAAGGGCCCCGCTATGGCTACACCTTC
CDR3: CASSREGPRYGYTF

D: .
V: TRBV12-3/TRBV12-4
J: TRBJ2-3
size: .
DNA: TGTGCCAGCAGCCCGGTTAGCACAGATACGCAGTATTTT
CDR3: CASSPVSTDTQYF

D: TRBD2
V: TRBV11-2
J: TRBJ2-1
size: .
DNA: TGTGCCAGCAGCGGGAGACTAGCGGGGAAGGACAATGAGCAGTTCTTC
CDR3: CASSGRLAGKDNEQFF

D: TRBD2
V: TRBV6-5
J: TRBJ2-1
size: once
DNA: TGTGCCAGCAGTTACTCTTTTGCGGGAGGTAACAATGAGCAGTTCTTC
CDR3: CASSYSFAGGNNEQFF

D: TRBD2
V: TRBV5-4
J: TRBJ2-1
size: few
DNA: TGTGCCAGCAGCTCCGTCCCGGGACTAGCGGGGGGGCTGCCGTTCTTC
CDR3: CASSSVPGLAGGLPFF

D: .
V: TRBV28
J: TRBJ1-1
size: few
DNA: TGTGCCAGCACCACCCCACGGGCAGAAACGAACACTGAAGCTTTCTTT
CDR3: CASTTPRAETNTEAFF

D: TRBD1
V: TRBV3-1
J: TRBJ1-1
size: few
DNA: TGTGCCAGCAGCCAAGATCCTTCGACAGGGAAAGGCACTGAAGCTTTCTTT
CDR3: CASSQDPSTGKGTEAFF

D: .
V: TRBV7-9
J: TRBJ2-1
size: few
DNA: TGTGCCAGCAGCTTAATCTTCTTCGATGAGCAGTTCTTC
CDR3: CASSLIFFDEQFF

D: .
V: TRBV6-5
J: TRBJ2-7
size: .
DNA: TGTGCCAGCAGTTTGGGGGCGGGACGGTCCTACGAGCAGTACTTC
CDR3: CASSLGAGRSYEQYF

D: .
V: TRBV20-1
J: TRBJ2-6
size: few
DNA: TGCAGTGCTAGTCCAGCGGGGGCCAACGTCCTGACTTTC
CDR3: CSASPAGANVLTF

D: TRBD1
V: TRBV2
J: TRBJ2-7
size: .
DNA: TGTGCCAGCAGGGGACAGGACTCCTACGAGCAGTACTTC
CDR3: CASRGQDSYEQYF

D: .
V: TRBV6-5
J: TRBJ2-1
size: .
DNA: TGTGCCAGCAGTTACCAGTGGAGCTATGAGCAGTTCTTC
CDR3: CASSYQWSYEQFF

D: .
V: TRBV28
J: TRBJ1-5
size: few
DNA: TGTGCCAGCAGTTCCCCGACTCCTAGTAGCAATCAGCCCCAGCATTTT
CDR3: CASSSPTPSSNQPQHF

D: .
V: TRBV20-1
J: TRBJ1-6
size: .
DNA: TGCAGTGCTAGAGATAGGGCCGGGAGCTCCTATAATTCACCCCTCCACTTT
CDR3: CSARDRAGSSYNSPLHF

D: .
V: TRBV27
J: TRBJ2-1
size: few
DNA: TGTGCCAGCAGTCTCGAGGTGGACTCCTACAATGAGCAGTTCTTC
CDR3: CASSLEVDSYNEQFF

D: .
V: TRBV29-1
J: TRBJ2-7
size: few
DNA: TGCAGCGTCAGGACACACACCTACGAGCAGTACTTC
CDR3: CSVRTHTYEQYF